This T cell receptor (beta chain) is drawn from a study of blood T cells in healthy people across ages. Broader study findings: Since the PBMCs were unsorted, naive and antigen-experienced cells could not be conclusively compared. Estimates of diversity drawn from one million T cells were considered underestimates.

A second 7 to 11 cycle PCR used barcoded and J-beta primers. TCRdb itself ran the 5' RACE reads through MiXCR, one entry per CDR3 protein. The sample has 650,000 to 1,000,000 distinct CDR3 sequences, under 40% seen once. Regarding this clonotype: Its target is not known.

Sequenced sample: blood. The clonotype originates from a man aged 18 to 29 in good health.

The CDR3 loop is CATGTGINEQYF. CDR3 DNA: TGTGCCACCGGGACAGGGATCAATGAGCAGTACTTC. The V call is TRBV2, the J call TRBJ2-7; 9 nucleotides agree with TRBD1. CDR1 is SNHLY and CDR2 is FYNNEI in the germline V gene. V lost 10 bases, J lost 7 bases, and 8 bases stayed unmatched. CDR3 size: 12 residues.